This TCR beta chain was sequenced during a study of shared clonotypes between healthy human individuals. For the study at large: Each donor's CD8 memory used one plate, CD8 naive two, each CD4 subset three.

Study-wide results and limits: It was the non-shared clonotypes that had lower generation probabilities than clonotypes shared by all four donors.

Concerning this clone itself: Its antigen is undetermined.

This CDR3 is built from 18 residues. After removal of 4 bases from V and 5 bases from J, the junction contained 16 bases not matched to a gene. In germline, CDR1 is MNHEY, CDR2 SMNVEV (reference sequence). At the deep level, the assay was run. The protocol was immunoSEQ multiplex PCR, while the TCRdb copy is restricted to in-frame clones and leaves out a portion. The sample records some 1 million clones, roughly 80% being singletons. This receptor was taken from a man younger than 30 in good health. Sequences were obtained from memory CD4+ T cells sorted from blood. Described subset: CD45RA-negative fraction. The V call is TRBV27, the J call TRBJ2-3, with 9 nucleotides matching TRBD1. The CDR3 sequence: CASSSRPPGQGVGDTQYF. CDR3 sequence (DNA): TGTGCCAGCAGTTCCCGTCCCCCGGGACAGGGAGTAGGAGATACGCAGTATTTT.